The text below deals with one T cell receptor (beta chain). Its matching antigen is unknown. The naive CD8 subset, CD45RO-negative cells positively selected for CCR7, excluded terminally differentiated effector memory CD45RA+ cells. Within Nashville, Tennessee resided all donors, each a Caucasian adult. The data are from a study of shared clonotypes between healthy human individuals. On the study more broadly: Each donor's CD8 memory used one plate, CD8 naive two, each CD4 subset three. Notes on the study in general: Rarefaction curves obtained for sorted subsets showed sequencing incomplete despite large depth. Among donors, clonotype sharing was expected to be affected by sequencing depth.

Data came from immunoSEQ multiplex PCR; TCRdb stores just in-frame clones and leaves some out. The table lists about 2 million clones, just under 95% of them singletons. V lost 4 bases, J lost 4 bases, and 4 bases lay in between. The length of the CDR3 is 12 residues. CDR1 and CDR2 from the germline V gene are MGHRA and YSYEKL. The sample was naive CD8+ T cells sorted from blood. The chain uses TRBV4-1 and TRBJ2-2; D unresolved. The clonotype was recovered from a man between 18 and 29 years old in good health. CDR3 bases: TGCGCCAGCAGCCCTTTCACCGGGGAGCTGTTTTTT. Amino acids: CASSPFTGELFF.